This T cell receptor beta chain was retrieved from a study of blood T cell repertoires in COVID-19. Study-level background: Italy, Spain and the United States were the sources of the convalescent and acute COVID-19 samples. From T cells, B-cell-depleted T cells, or PBMCs came the material, which was cDNA or gDNA.

Original processing methods: Nucleated cell counts were estimated from reference gene primer amplification. Libraries were prepared by immunoSEQ multiplex PCR; TCRdb keeps only in-frame clonotypes and omits some of them. The V and J calls and clone size were taken over from that table, and D and trimming were inferred from the DNA. The sample lists some 150,000 clones; 85% to 90% were seen once. Specimen: peripheral blood. The TCR comes from a woman at least 80 years old with acute or convalescent COVID-19.

The CDR3 DNA is TGTGCCAGTAGCGAACAGGGGGCAGGCAATCAGCCCCAGCATTTT. Translating it yields CASSEQGAGNQPQHF. J is TRBJ1-5 and V is TRBV19, with 9 bases that match TRBD1. Germline V gives CDR1 LNHDA, CDR2 SQIVND (reference sequence). The CDR3 covers 15 residues. J was trimmed by 2 bases and V by 6 bases; bases with no gene match: 5. The variable domain in full, with the rest retrieved from reference TRBV19 and TRBJ1-5, is DGGITQSPKYLFRKEGQNVTLSCEQNLNHDAMYWYRQDPGQGLRLIYYSQIVNDFQKGDIAEGYSVSREKKESFPLTVTSAQKNPTAFYLCASSEQGAGNQPQHFGDGTRLSIL.